This T cell receptor beta chain was sequenced for a study of early T cells in non-severe SARS-CoV-2 infection. CDR1 is MNHNS and CDR2 is SASEGT in the germline V gene. The V and J ends lost 2 bases and 8 bases respectively, with 18 bases between them. CDR3 length equals 15 residues. This clonotype was observed many times. In TCRdb, the 5' RACE reads were re-called with MiXCR into one record per CDR3 protein. The repertoire holds 11,000 or so distinct CDR3 sequences, with around 4.8% as singletons. Sequencing was carried out using whole blood. This chain uses TRBV6-1 with TRBJ1-2; the D gene is possibly TRBD1 (5 bases). The receptor was isolated from an adult who was a healthcare worker with PCR-confirmed SARS-CoV-2 infection or an uninfected control (not recorded which). CDR3 in DNA: TGTGCCAGCAGTGAAAGGGGTGCCTTCCAGGGCGGCTACACCTTC. Translation gives CASSERGAFQGGYTF.